This is a list of T cell receptor beta chains from one sample in a study of cytomegalovirus exposure and HLA in healthy donors. Generated by immunoSEQ multiplex PCR, the TCRdb table keeps only in-frame clones and is missing some. The sample includes some 130,000 clones, 70% to 80% of them seen just once. Specimen: PBMCs. All receptors come from a female donor in good health and CMV-seronegative. The CDR3 runs from the conserved cysteine through the conserved F or W. Fields, in order: J gene, clone size, V gene, D gene, CDR3 DNA, CDR3 protein. D genes are given only for firm matches. Rows may omit the clone size; those that give it use once, few, many or a size class.

J gene: TRBJ2-7
clone size: NA
V gene: TRBV4-3
D gene: TRBD1
CDR3 DNA: TGCGCCAGCAGCCGACTCCGGGACAGCTCCTACGAGCAGTACTTC
CDR3 protein: CASSRLRDSSYEQYF

J gene: TRBJ2-5
clone size: NA
V gene: TRBV19
D gene: TRBD2
CDR3 DNA: TGTGCCAGTACCGGGACTAGCGGCCAAGAGACCCAGTACTTC
CDR3 protein: CASTGTSGQETQYF

J gene: TRBJ2-5
clone size: NA
V gene: TRBV28
D gene: NA
CDR3 DNA: TGTGCCAGCAGTTTGAGGCAGGGACAAGAGACCCAGTACTTC
CDR3 protein: CASSLRQGQETQYF

J gene: TRBJ2-1
clone size: NA
V gene: TRBV4-1
D gene: TRBD2
CDR3 DNA: TGCGCCAGCAGCCAAGTCGGGCTAGCGGGAGATGAGCAGTTCTTC
CDR3 protein: CASSQVGLAGDEQFF

J gene: TRBJ1-1
clone size: once
V gene: TRBV5-1
D gene: NA
CDR3 DNA: TGCGCCAGCAGCTTGCTTGAGGGAGGGACTGAAGCTTTCTTT
CDR3 protein: CASSLLEGGTEAFF

J gene: TRBJ1-2
clone size: NA
V gene: TRBV29-1
D gene: NA
CDR3 DNA: TGCAGCGTTGTAGGGCAGGAGGTCCCTTATGGCTACACCTTC
CDR3 protein: CSVVGQEVPYGYTF

J gene: TRBJ2-5
clone size: few
V gene: TRBV5-5
D gene: NA
CDR3 DNA: TGTGCCAGCAGCCCCGTTCGGGTTGTAGTCGAAGAGACCCAGTACTTC
CDR3 protein: CASSPVRVVVEETQYF

J gene: TRBJ2-5
clone size: NA
V gene: TRBV5-5
D gene: NA
CDR3 DNA: TGTGCCAGCAGCGAAGGAGGGGAGACCCAGTACTTC
CDR3 protein: CASSEGGETQYF

J gene: TRBJ1-1
clone size: many
V gene: TRBV20-1
D gene: TRBD1
CDR3 DNA: TGCAGGACAGGGGGACACACTGAAGCTTTCTTT
CDR3 protein: CRTGGHTEAFF

J gene: TRBJ2-1
clone size: NA
V gene: TRBV7-9
D gene: NA
CDR3 DNA: TGTGCCAGCAGCTTAGCGGCAGGGTGGGATGAGCAGTTCTTC
CDR3 protein: CASSLAAGWDEQFF

J gene: TRBJ2-1
clone size: NA
V gene: TRBV14
D gene: TRBD2
CDR3 DNA: TGTGCCAGCAGCCAAGATTTGACTAGCGGGAGTAGGAATGAGCAGTTCTTC
CDR3 protein: CASSQDLTSGSRNEQFF

J gene: TRBJ2-5
clone size: NA
V gene: TRBV28
D gene: NA
CDR3 DNA: TGTGCCAGCAGTGGGTACAGGGCTCCATCGGCCCAGTACTTC
CDR3 protein: CASSGYRAPSAQYF

J gene: TRBJ2-2
clone size: NA
V gene: TRBV13
D gene: NA
CDR3 DNA: TGTGCCAGCAGCCCCTTGGGGAGTACAGACGCGAACACCGGGGAGCTGTTTTTT
CDR3 protein: CASSPLGSTDANTGELFF

J gene: TRBJ1-3
clone size: NA
V gene: TRBV2
D gene: TRBD1
CDR3 DNA: TGTGCCAGCAGTCAACAGGGGGCGAAAGGAAACACCATATATTTT
CDR3 protein: CASSQQGAKGNTIYF

J gene: TRBJ2-7
clone size: NA
V gene: TRBV7-3
D gene: TRBD2
CDR3 DNA: TGTGCCAGCAGCCGTACTAGCGGGACTTACGAGCAGTACTTC
CDR3 protein: CASSRTSGTYEQYF

J gene: TRBJ2-7
clone size: NA
V gene: TRBV13
D gene: TRBD1
CDR3 DNA: TGTGCCAGCAGCTCCCCGGGACAGGGAGTCTACGAGCAGTACTTC
CDR3 protein: CASSSPGQGVYEQYF

J gene: TRBJ2-1
clone size: once
V gene: TRBV7-6
D gene: TRBD2
CDR3 DNA: TGTGCCAGCAGCTCGAGGGGAGGACTAGCGGGAGTATACAATGAGCAGTTCTTC
CDR3 protein: CASSSRGGLAGVYNEQFF

J gene: TRBJ2-7
clone size: NA
V gene: TRBV6-1
D gene: NA
CDR3 DNA: TGTGCCAGCAGTGAAGAGGGACTGGCAAGGCTGGGCGCCTACGAGCAGTACTTC
CDR3 protein: CASSEEGLARLGAYEQYF

J gene: TRBJ1-3
clone size: NA
V gene: TRBV28
D gene: NA
CDR3 DNA: TGTGCGGCAGGGGTGATCTCTGGAAACACCATATATTTT
CDR3 protein: CAAGVISGNTIYF

J gene: TRBJ2-2
clone size: NA
V gene: TRBV30
D gene: TRBD1
CDR3 DNA: TGTGCCTGGAGTGTTCCGGACAGGGGGGGGGACACCGGGGAGCTGTTTTTT
CDR3 protein: CAWSVPDRGGDTGELFF

J gene: TRBJ2-7
clone size: once
V gene: TRBV19
D gene: TRBD2
CDR3 DNA: TGTGCCAGTAGTATAGGAGCGGGACCCTTGGGGCACGAGCAGTACTTC
CDR3 protein: CASSIGAGPLGHEQYF

J gene: TRBJ2-5
clone size: NA
V gene: TRBV6-5
D gene: TRBD1
CDR3 DNA: TGTGCCAGCAGCTCGGACAGGGGAGACGAGACCCAGTACTTC
CDR3 protein: CASSSDRGDETQYF

J gene: TRBJ1-5
clone size: NA
V gene: TRBV19
D gene: NA
CDR3 DNA: TGTGCCAGTAGATCGCGGGGGGATATGAGTCAGCCCCAGCATTTT
CDR3 protein: CASRSRGDMSQPQHF

J gene: TRBJ2-3
clone size: NA
V gene: TRBV2
D gene: NA
CDR3 DNA: TGTGCCAGCAGCCCAGGGGTAGATACGCAGTATTTT
CDR3 protein: CASSPGVDTQYF

J gene: TRBJ2-7
clone size: few
V gene: TRBV4-2
D gene: TRBD1
CDR3 DNA: TGTGCCAGCAGCCAAGATCTGTTGGACAGGGCCTACGAGCAGTACTTC
CDR3 protein: CASSQDLLDRAYEQYF

J gene: TRBJ1-3
clone size: NA
V gene: TRBV25-1
D gene: NA
CDR3 DNA: TGTGCCAGCAGTTCCCCGGGACTCCGCTCTGGAAACACCATATATTTT
CDR3 protein: CASSSPGLRSGNTIYF

J gene: TRBJ1-1
clone size: once
V gene: TRBV7-7
D gene: NA
CDR3 DNA: TGTGCTAGCAGCTCCGGACAGAACACTGAAGCTTTCTTT
CDR3 protein: CASSSGQNTEAFF

J gene: TRBJ2-2
clone size: NA
V gene: TRBV19
D gene: TRBD2
CDR3 DNA: TGTGCCAGTAGTATTCAAGGACTAGCGATGCACACCGGGGAGCTGTTTTTT
CDR3 protein: CASSIQGLAMHTGELFF